A selection of T cell receptor beta chains follows, all from one sample in a study of T-cell memory formation after mild COVID-19. TCRdb re-called the 5' RACE reads with MiXCR, one entry per CDR3 protein. Of about 470,000 distinct CDR3 sequences listed, about 23% were seen once; the top ten hold 9.5% to 15%. The sequencing sample was made of PBMCs or a T cell subset sorted from them (not recorded which). These receptors were collected from an adult woman who had mild COVID-19 (a few samples of this study predate the infection). Cell type and time point are not known. Both conserved end residues are part of each CDR3. The order of the fields is J gene, D gene, V gene, clone size, CDR3 protein, CDR3 DNA. D genes are given only for firm matches. Clone sizes are given selectively: once, few, many, or a class where the clone is expanded.

>TRBJ2-5|TRBD2|TRBV29-1|NA
CSVGRLARQETQYF
TGCAGCGTGGGAAGACTAGCGAGACAAGAGACCCAGTACTTC
>TRBJ2-3|NA|TRBV6-5|many
CASSQTGFPRVDTQYF
TGTGCCAGCAGTCAAACAGGCTTTCCTCGGGTAGATACGCAGTATTTT
>TRBJ2-5|TRBD1|TRBV11-3|NA
CASSLGYPGTARETQYF
TGTGCCAGCAGCTTAGGGTACCCGGGGACAGCCCGCGAGACCCAGTACTTC
>TRBJ2-7|TRBD2|TRBV6-6|NA
CASSKLAGEGEQYF
TGTGCCAGCAGTAAACTAGCGGGAGAAGGCGAGCAGTACTTC
>TRBJ1-2|TRBD1|TRBV12-3/TRBV12-4|NA
CASSGGQAYGYTF
TGTGCCAGCAGTGGGGGACAGGCCTATGGCTACACCTTC
>TRBJ2-2|NA|TRBV6-2/TRBV6-3|few
CASSYSEGNTGELFF
TGTGCCAGCAGTTACAGCGAAGGGAACACCGGGGAGCTGTTTTTT
>TRBJ1-1|TRBD1|TRBV5-1|NA
CASSSRTGLKSTEAFF
TGCGCCAGCAGCTCCCGGACAGGTTTAAAATCGACTGAAGCTTTCTTT
>TRBJ2-7|NA|TRBV3-1|NA
CASSQPGQSYEQYF
TGTGCCAGCAGCCAGCCAGGACAATCCTACGAGCAGTACTTC
>TRBJ1-5|NA|TRBV7-2|NA
CASSLMVGSTHQPQHF
TGTGCCAGCAGCTTAATGGTAGGCAGCACCCATCAGCCCCAGCATTTT
>TRBJ2-1|TRBD2|TRBV18|NA
CASSPPGGSEQFF
TGTGCCAGCTCACCACCGGGAGGGAGTGAGCAGTTCTTC
>TRBJ2-5|TRBD2|TRBV7-2|NA
CASSPRYRGSQTQYF
TGTGCCAGCAGCCCCCGATATCGCGGGAGTCAGACCCAGTACTTC
>TRBJ2-7|NA|TRBV16|few
CASSQSWGKDEQYF
TGTGCCAGCAGCCAATCATGGGGGAAAGACGAGCAGTACTTC
>TRBJ2-5|NA|TRBV7-9|NA
CASSLSHGAQETQYF
TGTGCCAGCAGCTTGTCTCACGGGGCACAAGAGACCCAGTACTTC
>TRBJ1-2|TRBD1|TRBV7-2|many
CASSLAPGQGFYGYTF
TGTGCCAGCAGCTTAGCTCCGGGACAGGGTTTTTATGGCTACACCTTC
>TRBJ1-2|NA|TRBV6-6|NA
CASSFSTGWADGYTF
TGTGCCAGCAGTTTCTCGACAGGTTGGGCGGATGGCTACACCTTC
>TRBJ1-1|NA|TRBV18|NA
CASTMGFEAFF
TGTGCCAGCACCATGGGGTTTGAAGCTTTCTTT
>TRBJ2-3|NA|TRBV12-5|NA
CASGFYGADTQYF
TGTGCTAGTGGTTTCTACGGGGCGGATACGCAGTATTTT
>TRBJ1-1|TRBD1|TRBV7-2|few
CASSPWDRVNTEAFF
TGTGCCAGCAGCCCTTGGGACAGGGTGAACACTGAAGCTTTCTTT
>TRBJ1-1|NA|TRBV20-1|NA
CSARDLVAFF
TGCAGTGCTAGAGATCTCGTGGCTTTCTTT
>TRBJ2-7|TRBD2|TRBV6-2/TRBV6-3|NA
CASRSSGMIHEEQYF
TGTGCCAGCAGGAGTAGCGGGATGATTCATGAAGAGCAGTACTTC
>TRBJ1-6|TRBD1|TRBV5-6|NA
CASIRGTGNSPLHF
TGTGCCAGCATCCGAGGGACAGGGAATTCACCCCTCCACTTT
>TRBJ2-7|NA|TRBV6-1|NA
CASSEMPSEQYF
TGTGCCAGCAGTGAAATGCCGTCCGAGCAGTACTTC
>TRBJ1-1|TRBD1|TRBV12-3/TRBV12-4|once
CASSPRTGVNTEAFF
TGTGCCAGCAGTCCCCGGACAGGGGTGAACACTGAAGCTTTCTTT
>TRBJ2-5|NA|TRBV5-1|NA
CASRLGDTQETQYF
TGCGCCAGCAGATTGGGGGACACCCAAGAGACCCAGTACTTC
>TRBJ2-2|NA|TRBV25-1|few
CASRGAGTGELFF
TGTGCCAGCAGGGGGGCTGGGACCGGGGAGCTGTTTTTT
>TRBJ2-5|NA|TRBV2|NA
CASSEAPGAETQYF
TGTGCCAGCAGTGAAGCGCCAGGGGCAGAGACCCAGTACTTC
>TRBJ2-3|TRBD2|TRBV20-1|few
CSARALAGGGSDTQYF
TGCAGTGCTAGGGCACTAGCGGGAGGAGGATCGGATACGCAGTATTTT
>TRBJ1-1|NA|TRBV12-3/TRBV12-4|few
CASRGDVNTEAFF
TGTGCCTCGCGCGGGGATGTGAACACTGAAGCTTTCTTT
>TRBJ1-1|NA|TRBV20-1|NA
CSAPRGQANTEAFF
TGCAGTGCTCCAAGAGGCCAGGCAAACACTGAAGCTTTCTTT
>TRBJ2-1|TRBD1|TRBV2|few
CASSPDRVLDEQFF
TGTGCCAGCAGTCCAGACAGGGTCCTAGATGAGCAGTTCTTC
>TRBJ1-3|NA|TRBV6-1|few
CASSEASRTAGNTIYF
TGTGCCAGCAGTGAAGCATCCCGGACGGCCGGAAACACCATATATTTT
>TRBJ2-1|TRBD2|TRBV5-6|few
CASSLAVASGRPSSYNEQFF
TGTGCCAGCAGCTTGGCCGTTGCTAGCGGGAGGCCCAGCTCCTACAATGAGCAGTTCTTC
>TRBJ2-5|NA|TRBV24-1|once
CATSGSGALQETQYF
TGTGCCACCAGTGGTTCGGGGGCCCTCCAAGAGACCCAGTACTTC
>TRBJ1-1|NA|TRBV7-6|NA
CASGDSGGPAEAFF
TGTGCCAGCGGGGATTCCGGGGGGCCGGCTGAAGCTTTCTTT
>TRBJ2-2|NA|TRBV5-6|few
CASSLGTFPTGELFF
TGTGCCAGCAGCTTGGGGACTTTCCCGACCGGGGAGCTGTTTTTT
>TRBJ1-6|NA|TRBV27|NA
CASSPRRGHPWLPLHF
TGTGCCAGCAGTCCGCGGCGGGGGCACCCTTGGTTACCCCTCCACTTT
>TRBJ2-1|NA|TRBV9|NA
CASSPSRAPAIEQFF
TGTGCCAGCAGCCCCTCCCGGGCCCCCGCGATTGAGCAGTTCTTC
>TRBJ2-7|NA|TRBV12-3/TRBV12-4|NA
CASTPAGSSDEQYF
TGTGCCAGCACCCCGGCTGGGTCTTCTGACGAGCAGTACTTC
>TRBJ2-3|NA|TRBV7-2|NA
CASSLIAETQYF
TGTGCCAGCAGCTTGATAGCGGAAACGCAGTATTTT
>TRBJ2-5|NA|TRBV13|NA
CASSLIPQGLETQYF
TGTGCCAGCAGCTTAATCCCGCAGGGCCTAGAGACCCAGTACTTC
>TRBJ1-1|NA|TRBV5-1|NA
CASSLLDSNTEAFF
TGCGCCAGCAGCCTACTAGACTCGAACACTGAAGCTTTCTTT
>TRBJ2-1|TRBD1|TRBV4-2|few
CASSGGTGVYNEQFF
TGTGCCAGCAGCGGGGGGACAGGGGTCTACAATGAGCAGTTCTTC
>TRBJ2-5|NA|TRBV24-1|few
CATSRRGGMETQYF
TGTGCCACCTCCCGACGTGGGGGAATGGAGACCCAGTACTTC
>TRBJ2-5|NA|TRBV9|few
CASSVQEGAKTQYF
TGTGCCAGCAGCGTACAAGAGGGAGCCAAGACCCAGTACTTC
>TRBJ2-1|NA|TRBV7-3|NA
CASSSGRYNEQFF
TGTGCCAGCAGCTCCGGAAGGTACAATGAGCAGTTCTTC
>TRBJ2-7|NA|TRBV27|few
CASSLLSSYEQYF
TGTGCCAGCAGTCTCCTGAGCTCCTACGAGCAGTACTTC
>TRBJ2-5|NA|TRBV3-1|NA
CASSQDLSGGGETQYF
TGTGCCAGCAGCCAAGATTTGTCGGGGGGCGGAGAGACCCAGTACTTC
>TRBJ2-7|TRBD2|TRBV6-2/TRBV6-3|NA
CASSAGGPYYEQYF
TGTGCCAGCAGTGCGGGAGGGCCTTACTACGAGCAGTACTTC
>TRBJ2-1|TRBD2|TRBV4-1|NA
CASSQEWGGSHNEQFF
TGCGCCAGCAGCCAAGAATGGGGGGGTAGCCACAATGAGCAGTTCTTC
>TRBJ2-1|TRBD2|TRBV7-9|few
CASSSRSGRSFNEQFF
TGTGCCAGCAGCTCCCGCAGCGGGAGAAGTTTCAATGAGCAGTTCTTC
>TRBJ2-2|NA|TRBV5-6|once
CASSLAAGMDTGELFF
TGTGCCAGCAGCTTGGCGGCAGGAATGGACACCGGGGAGCTGTTTTTT
>TRBJ2-1|NA|TRBV10-3|NA
CASQAPGWASNEQFF
TGTGCCAGCCAGGCCCCGGGGTGGGCCTCCAATGAGCAGTTCTTC
>TRBJ2-3|NA|TRBV4-1|NA
CASSQDGVKDTQYF
TGCGCCAGCAGCCAAGATGGAGTGAAAGATACGCAGTATTTT
>TRBJ2-7|NA|TRBV7-2|few
CASSLFGNSSPYEQYF
TGTGCCAGCAGCTTATTCGGCAACAGTTCCCCCTACGAGCAGTACTTC
>TRBJ2-1|NA|TRBV5-1|few
CASSLGTASSYNEQFF
TGCGCCAGCAGCTTGGGGACAGCTAGCTCCTACAATGAGCAGTTCTTC